The TCR beta chain described here comes from a study of cytomegalovirus exposure and HLA in healthy donors. Study-level results: As was reported, the HLA-A and HLA-B alleles of most subjects were accurately predicted from TCR beta sequences. Across donors, most TCRs were seen rarely, yet some public ones were widespread. TCR beta chains numbering under 200 were designated cytomegalovirus-associated.

The donors comprised healthy bone marrow donors. Only one count was recorded for this clone. Its antigen remains unidentified. This PCR relied on a set of 60 Vbeta primers and 13 Jbeta primers. TCRdb keeps only in-frame clones here, not all; method: immunoSEQ multiplex PCR. The table shows 150,000 to 200,000 clones, with more than 65% occurring only once. CDR3 length equals 14 residues. CDR1 and CDR2 from the germline V gene are MDHEN and SYDVKM. V lost 3 bases to trimming and J lost 7 bases; unmatched junction nucleotides: 3. Input material: PBMCs. The clonotype comes from a male donor in good health and CMV-seronegative. This sequence joins TRBV28 and TRBJ2-3, with 11 bases identical to TRBD2. The CDR3 protein is CASSFLAGGHTQYF. The CDR3 nucleotides are TGTGCCAGCAGTTTTTTAGCGGGAGGGCATACGCAGTATTTT.